Listed here is a single T cell receptor beta chain. No antigen is known for it. In germline, CDR1 is LNHNV, CDR2 YYDKDF (reference sequence). Trimming took off 1 base at V and 0 bases at J, with 10 bases between the two ends. The CDR3 runs 16 residues. This entry comes from a study of cytomegalovirus exposure and HLA in healthy donors. General study findings and limits: Cytomegalovirus association was assigned to under 200 TCR beta chains. Earlier analysis found most TCR beta V segments productive about 90% or about 30% of the time. A missense variant in DCLRE1C was later tied to TCR beta V- and J-gene trimming. Most sequenced TCRs were rare (though some public TCRs occurred in many donors).

This PCR relied on a set of 60 Vbeta primers and 13 Jbeta primers. Sequenced by immunoSEQ multiplex PCR; TCRdb stores in-frame clones only, minus some. The sample holds 100,000 or so clones, around four fifths seen once. The source is a man in his forties in good health and CMV-seronegative. This rearrangement joins TRBV15 to TRBJ2-1; D unclear. Sequencing used PBMCs. This chain's CDR3 is CATSRGRYNSYNEQFF. The CDR3 DNA follows: TGTGCCACCAGCAGAGGTCGGTATAACTCCTACAATGAGCAGTTCTTC. Together with reference TRBV15 and TRBJ2-1, the CDR3 gives the full variable domain: DAMVIQNPRYQVTQFGKPVTLSCSQTLNHNVMYWYQQKSSQAPKLLFHYYDKDFNNEADTPDNFQSRRPNTSFCFLDIRSPGLGDTAMYLCATSRGRYNSYNEQFFGPGTRLTVL.